At least ten counts were recorded for the clone carrying this TCR beta chain. Its cognate antigen is unknown. This sample is part of a study of T cells in Graves' hyperthyroidism and ophthalmopathy. Study-level points and caveats: Classification by a 13 V-J model distinguished ophthalmopathy from stable hyperthyroidism. Appearing also in blood were most of the thyroid clonotypes expanded above 0.001.

V lost 3 bases, J lost 4 bases, and 14 bases lay in between. The CDR3 loop spans 15 amino acids. Germline lookup yields CDR1 LNHNV and CDR2 YYDKDF (reference sequence). Researchers took RNA transcripts and amplified the TCR beta CDR3 regions from them. The TCR CDR3 was amplified in a first-round RT-PCR using the HTBI primer set. TCRdb re-called the multiplex PCR reads through MiXCR, storing one row per CDR3 protein. The sample includes around 300,000 distinct CDR3 sequences, about 14% of them seen just once. Blood dates from first hyperthyroidism diagnosis, before any ophthalmopathy symptoms. The TCR sequence derives from a woman in her thirties with Graves' hyperthyroidism that later progressed to Graves' ophthalmopathy. V and J are TRBV15 and TRBJ2-3; D is unresolved. Sequencing was performed on blood. CDR3 DNA sequence: TGTGCCACCAGCAGCAAGAGAAGGCAGGCAGATACGCAGTATTTT. This translates into CATSSKRRQADTQYF.